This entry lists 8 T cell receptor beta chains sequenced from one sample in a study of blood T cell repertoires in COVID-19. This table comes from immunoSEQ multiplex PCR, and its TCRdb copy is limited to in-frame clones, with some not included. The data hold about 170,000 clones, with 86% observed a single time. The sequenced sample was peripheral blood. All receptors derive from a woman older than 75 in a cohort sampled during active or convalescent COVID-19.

CDR3 nucleotide sequence: TGTGCCAGCAGCCACGGACAGGGGAACACTGAAGCTTTCTTT. Translating it yields CASSHGQGNTEAFF. The chain combines TRBV3-1 (or the pseudogene TRBV3-2) with TRBJ1-1, with TRBD1 identical over 8 bases. V lost 3 bases and J lost 1; bases outside the gene matches: 1. CDR1 is LGHDT and CDR2 is YNNKEL in the germline V gene (reference sequence). The length of the CDR3 is 14 residues.

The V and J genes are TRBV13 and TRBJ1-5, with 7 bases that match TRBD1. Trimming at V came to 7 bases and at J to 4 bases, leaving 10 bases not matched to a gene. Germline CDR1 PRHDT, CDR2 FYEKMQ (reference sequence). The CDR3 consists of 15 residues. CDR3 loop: CASTQRGQGNQPQHF. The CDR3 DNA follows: TGTGCCAGCACCCAGAGGGGGCAGGGGAATCAGCCCCAGCATTTT.

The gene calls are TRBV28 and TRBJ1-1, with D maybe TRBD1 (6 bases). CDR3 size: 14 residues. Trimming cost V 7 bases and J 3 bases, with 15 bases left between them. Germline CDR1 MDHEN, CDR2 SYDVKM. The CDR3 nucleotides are TGTGCCAGCACGGGGGGCGATGCGTACACTGAAGCTTTCTTT. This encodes CASTGGDAYTEAFF. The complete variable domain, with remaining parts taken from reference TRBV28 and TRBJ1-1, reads DVKVTQSSRYLVKRTGEKVFLECVQDMDHENMFWYRQDPGLGLRLIYFSYDVKMKEKGDIPEGYSVSREKKERFSLILESASTNQTSMYLCASTGGDAYTEAFFGQGTRLTVV.

CDR3 protein: CASNPTGGKTQYF. CDR3 bases: TGTGCCAGCAATCCGACAGGGGGCAAGACCCAGTACTTC. This chain connects TRBV28 to TRBJ2-5; 10 bases are shared with TRBD1. The CDR3 contains 13 residues. CDR1 and CDR2 from the germline V gene are MDHEN and SYDVKM. With 7 bases clipped from V and 6 bases from J, the junction kept 5 bases outside the gene matches. Variable domain in full (rest from reference TRBV28 and TRBJ2-5): DVKVTQSSRYLVKRTGEKVFLECVQDMDHENMFWYRQDPGLGLRLIYFSYDVKMKEKGDIPEGYSVSREKKERFSLILESASTNQTSMYLCASNPTGGKTQYFGPGTRLLVL.

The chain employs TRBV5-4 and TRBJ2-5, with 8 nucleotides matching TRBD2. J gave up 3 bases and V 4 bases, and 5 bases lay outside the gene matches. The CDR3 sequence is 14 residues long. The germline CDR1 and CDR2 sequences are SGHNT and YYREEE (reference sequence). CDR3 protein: CASSPTSDKETQYF. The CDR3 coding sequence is TGTGCCAGCAGCCCGACTAGCGATAAAGAGACCCAGTACTTC.

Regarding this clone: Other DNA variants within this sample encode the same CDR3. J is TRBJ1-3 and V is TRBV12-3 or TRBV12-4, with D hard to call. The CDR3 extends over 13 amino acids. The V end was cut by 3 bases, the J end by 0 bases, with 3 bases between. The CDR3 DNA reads TGTGCCAGCAGTTTTAGCTCTGGAAACACCATATATTTT. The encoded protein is CASSFSSGNTIYF.

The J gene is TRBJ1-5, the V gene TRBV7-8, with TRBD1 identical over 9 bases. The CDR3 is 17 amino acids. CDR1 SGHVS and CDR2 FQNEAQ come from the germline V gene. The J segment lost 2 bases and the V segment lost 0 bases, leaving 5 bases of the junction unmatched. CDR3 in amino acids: CASSLAGTGIGNQPQHF. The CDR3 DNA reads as TGTGCCAGCAGCTTAGCCGGGACAGGGATTGGCAATCAGCCCCAGCATTTT.

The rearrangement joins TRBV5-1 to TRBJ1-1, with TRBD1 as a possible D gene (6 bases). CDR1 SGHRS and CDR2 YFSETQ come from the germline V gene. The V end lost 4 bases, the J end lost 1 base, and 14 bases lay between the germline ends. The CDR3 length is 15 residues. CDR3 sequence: CASSLEPGANTEAFF. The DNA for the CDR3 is TGCGCCAGCAGCCTGGAACCAGGGGCGAACACTGAAGCTTTCTTT.